What follows describes a single T cell receptor beta chain. Its antigen is not known. The table came from immunoSEQ multiplex PCR; TCRdb's copy has only in-frame clones and leaves some out. The table lists 350,000 to 550,000 clones, nearly 90% of them singletons. V gave up 3 bases and J gave up 6 bases; unmatched junction bases: 7. Looked up from germline, CDR1 is LGHNA and CDR2 is YNFKEQ. The CDR3 is 14 residues long. This record comes from a study of Ad26.COV2.S vaccination and SARS-CoV-2 variants. Study as a whole: As a participant in COV1001, the donor was in the Ad26.COV2.S trial arm. Study-wide results and caveats: Reportedly, spike-specific CD8+ and CD4+ T cell responses achieved substantial breadth once vaccination had taken place. Spike-specific TCR breadth in vaccine recipients exceeded that seen in placebo recipients. It was found that vaccine and placebo recipients had similar non-spike TCR breadth.

The treatment is: some 19 received Ad26.COV2.S at low or high dose, single or two shots; about 5 received placebo; per-sample allocation not given. Sample collection was performed on day 63 after the first vaccine or placebo injection. Material: peripheral blood, obtained in a trial of Ad26.COV2.S vaccine versus placebo. The chain couples TRBV4-2 to TRBJ2-5; TRBD1 matches at 7 bases. This clonotype originated in a person between 18 and 65 years old who received the Ad26.COV2.S COVID-19 vaccine or a placebo. The CDR3 bases are TGTGCCAGCAGCCAGAGCAGGGGGAGTAAGACCCAGTACTTC. Its protein product is CASSQSRGSKTQYF.